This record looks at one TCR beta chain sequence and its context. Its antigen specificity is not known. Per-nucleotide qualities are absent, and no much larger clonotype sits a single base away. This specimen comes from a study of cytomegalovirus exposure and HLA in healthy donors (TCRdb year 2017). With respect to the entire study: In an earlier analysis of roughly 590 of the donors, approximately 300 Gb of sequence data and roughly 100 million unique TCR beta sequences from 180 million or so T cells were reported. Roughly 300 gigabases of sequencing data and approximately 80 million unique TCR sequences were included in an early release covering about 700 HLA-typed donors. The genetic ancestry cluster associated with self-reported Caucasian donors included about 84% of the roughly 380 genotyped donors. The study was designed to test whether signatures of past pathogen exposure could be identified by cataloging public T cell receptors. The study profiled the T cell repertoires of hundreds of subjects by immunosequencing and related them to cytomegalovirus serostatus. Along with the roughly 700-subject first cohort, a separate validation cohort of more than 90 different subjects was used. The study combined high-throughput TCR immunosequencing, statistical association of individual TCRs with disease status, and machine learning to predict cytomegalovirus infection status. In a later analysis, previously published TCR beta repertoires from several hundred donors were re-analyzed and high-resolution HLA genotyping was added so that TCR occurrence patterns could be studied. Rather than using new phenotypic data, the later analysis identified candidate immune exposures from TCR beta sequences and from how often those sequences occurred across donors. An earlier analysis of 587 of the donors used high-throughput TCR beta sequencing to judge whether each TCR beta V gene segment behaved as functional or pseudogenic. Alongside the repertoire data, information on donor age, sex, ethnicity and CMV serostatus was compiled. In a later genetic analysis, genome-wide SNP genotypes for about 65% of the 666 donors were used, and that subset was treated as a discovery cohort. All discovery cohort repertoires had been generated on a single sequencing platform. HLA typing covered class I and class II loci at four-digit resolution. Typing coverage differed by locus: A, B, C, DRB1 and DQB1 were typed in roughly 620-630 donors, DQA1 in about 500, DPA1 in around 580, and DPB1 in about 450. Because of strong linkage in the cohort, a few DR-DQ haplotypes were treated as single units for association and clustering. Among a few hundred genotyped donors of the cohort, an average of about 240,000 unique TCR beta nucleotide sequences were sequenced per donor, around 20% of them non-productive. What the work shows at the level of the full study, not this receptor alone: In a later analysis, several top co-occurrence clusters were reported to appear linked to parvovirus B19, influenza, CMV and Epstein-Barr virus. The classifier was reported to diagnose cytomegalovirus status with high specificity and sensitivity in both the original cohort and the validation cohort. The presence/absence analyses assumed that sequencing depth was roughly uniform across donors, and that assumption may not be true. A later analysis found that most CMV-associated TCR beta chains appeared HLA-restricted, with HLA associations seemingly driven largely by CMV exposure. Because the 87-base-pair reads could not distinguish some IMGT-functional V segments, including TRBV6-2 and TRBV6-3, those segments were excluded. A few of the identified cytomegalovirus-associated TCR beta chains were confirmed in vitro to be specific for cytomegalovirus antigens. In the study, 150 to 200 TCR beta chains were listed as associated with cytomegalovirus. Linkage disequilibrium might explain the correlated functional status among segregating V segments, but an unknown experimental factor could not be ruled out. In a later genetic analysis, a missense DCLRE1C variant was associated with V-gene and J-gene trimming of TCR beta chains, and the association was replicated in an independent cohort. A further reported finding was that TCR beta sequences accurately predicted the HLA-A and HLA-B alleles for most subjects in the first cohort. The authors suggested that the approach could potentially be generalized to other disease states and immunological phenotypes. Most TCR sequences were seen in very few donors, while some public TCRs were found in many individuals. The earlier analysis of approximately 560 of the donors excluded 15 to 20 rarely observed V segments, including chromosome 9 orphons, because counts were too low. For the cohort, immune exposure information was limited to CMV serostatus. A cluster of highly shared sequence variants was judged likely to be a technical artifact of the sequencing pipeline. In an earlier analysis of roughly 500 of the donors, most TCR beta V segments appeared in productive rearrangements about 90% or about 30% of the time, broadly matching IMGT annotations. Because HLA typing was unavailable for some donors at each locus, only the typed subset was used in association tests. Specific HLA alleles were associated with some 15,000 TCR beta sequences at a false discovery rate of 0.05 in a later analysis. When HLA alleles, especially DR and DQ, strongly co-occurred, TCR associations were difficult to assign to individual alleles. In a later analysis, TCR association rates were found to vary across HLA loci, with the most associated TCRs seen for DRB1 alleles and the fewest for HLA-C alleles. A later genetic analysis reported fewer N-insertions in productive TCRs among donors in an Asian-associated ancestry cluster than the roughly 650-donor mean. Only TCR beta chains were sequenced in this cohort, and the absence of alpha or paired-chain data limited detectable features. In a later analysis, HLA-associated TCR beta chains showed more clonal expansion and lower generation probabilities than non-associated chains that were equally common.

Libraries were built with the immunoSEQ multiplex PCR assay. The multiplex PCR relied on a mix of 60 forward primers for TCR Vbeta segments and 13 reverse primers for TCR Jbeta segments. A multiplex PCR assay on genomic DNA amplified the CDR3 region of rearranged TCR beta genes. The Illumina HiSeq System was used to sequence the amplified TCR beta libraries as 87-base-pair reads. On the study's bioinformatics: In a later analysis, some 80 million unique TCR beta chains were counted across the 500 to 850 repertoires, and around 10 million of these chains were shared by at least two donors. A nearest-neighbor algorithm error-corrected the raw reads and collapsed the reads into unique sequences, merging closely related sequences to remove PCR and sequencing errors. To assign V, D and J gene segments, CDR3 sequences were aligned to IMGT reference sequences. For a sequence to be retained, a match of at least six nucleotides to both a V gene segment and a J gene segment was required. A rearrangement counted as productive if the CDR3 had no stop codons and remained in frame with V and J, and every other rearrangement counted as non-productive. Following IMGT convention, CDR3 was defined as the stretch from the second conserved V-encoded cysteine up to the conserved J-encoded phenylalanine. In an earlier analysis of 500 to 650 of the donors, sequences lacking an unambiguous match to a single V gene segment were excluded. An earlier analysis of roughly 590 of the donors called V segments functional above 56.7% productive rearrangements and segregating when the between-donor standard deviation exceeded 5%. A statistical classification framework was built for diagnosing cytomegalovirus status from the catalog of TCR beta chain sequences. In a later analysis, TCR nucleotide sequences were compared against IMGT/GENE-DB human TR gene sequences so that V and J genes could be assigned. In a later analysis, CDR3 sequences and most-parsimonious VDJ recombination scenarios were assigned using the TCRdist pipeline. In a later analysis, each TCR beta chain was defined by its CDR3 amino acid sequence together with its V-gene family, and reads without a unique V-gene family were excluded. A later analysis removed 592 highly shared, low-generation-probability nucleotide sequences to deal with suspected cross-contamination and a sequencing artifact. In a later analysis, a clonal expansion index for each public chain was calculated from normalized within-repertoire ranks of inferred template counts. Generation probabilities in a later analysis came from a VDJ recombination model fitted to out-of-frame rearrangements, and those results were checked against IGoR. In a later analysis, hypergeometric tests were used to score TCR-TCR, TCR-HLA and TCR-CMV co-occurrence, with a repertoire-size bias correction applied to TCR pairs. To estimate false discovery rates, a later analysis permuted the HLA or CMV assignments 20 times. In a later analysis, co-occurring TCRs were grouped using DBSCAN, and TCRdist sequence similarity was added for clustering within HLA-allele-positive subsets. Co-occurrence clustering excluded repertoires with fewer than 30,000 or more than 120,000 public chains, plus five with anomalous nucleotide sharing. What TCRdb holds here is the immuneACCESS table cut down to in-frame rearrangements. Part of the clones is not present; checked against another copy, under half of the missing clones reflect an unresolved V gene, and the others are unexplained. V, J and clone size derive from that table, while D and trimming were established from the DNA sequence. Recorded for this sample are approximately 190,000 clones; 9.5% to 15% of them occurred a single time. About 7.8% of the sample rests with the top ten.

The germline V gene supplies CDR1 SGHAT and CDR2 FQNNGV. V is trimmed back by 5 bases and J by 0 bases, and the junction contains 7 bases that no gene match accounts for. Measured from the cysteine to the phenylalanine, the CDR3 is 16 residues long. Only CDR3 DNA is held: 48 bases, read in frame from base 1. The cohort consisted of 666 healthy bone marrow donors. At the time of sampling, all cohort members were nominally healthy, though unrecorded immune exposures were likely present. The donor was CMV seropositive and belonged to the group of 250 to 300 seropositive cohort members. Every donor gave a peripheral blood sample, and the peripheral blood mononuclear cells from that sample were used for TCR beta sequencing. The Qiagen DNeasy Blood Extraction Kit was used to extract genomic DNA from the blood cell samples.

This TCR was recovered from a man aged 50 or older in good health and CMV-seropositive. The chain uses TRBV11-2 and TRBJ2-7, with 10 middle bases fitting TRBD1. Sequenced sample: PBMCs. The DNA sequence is TGTGCCAGCAGCCCAAAGGACAGGGGGGTCTCCTACGAGCAGTACTTC. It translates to CASSPKDRGVSYEQYF.